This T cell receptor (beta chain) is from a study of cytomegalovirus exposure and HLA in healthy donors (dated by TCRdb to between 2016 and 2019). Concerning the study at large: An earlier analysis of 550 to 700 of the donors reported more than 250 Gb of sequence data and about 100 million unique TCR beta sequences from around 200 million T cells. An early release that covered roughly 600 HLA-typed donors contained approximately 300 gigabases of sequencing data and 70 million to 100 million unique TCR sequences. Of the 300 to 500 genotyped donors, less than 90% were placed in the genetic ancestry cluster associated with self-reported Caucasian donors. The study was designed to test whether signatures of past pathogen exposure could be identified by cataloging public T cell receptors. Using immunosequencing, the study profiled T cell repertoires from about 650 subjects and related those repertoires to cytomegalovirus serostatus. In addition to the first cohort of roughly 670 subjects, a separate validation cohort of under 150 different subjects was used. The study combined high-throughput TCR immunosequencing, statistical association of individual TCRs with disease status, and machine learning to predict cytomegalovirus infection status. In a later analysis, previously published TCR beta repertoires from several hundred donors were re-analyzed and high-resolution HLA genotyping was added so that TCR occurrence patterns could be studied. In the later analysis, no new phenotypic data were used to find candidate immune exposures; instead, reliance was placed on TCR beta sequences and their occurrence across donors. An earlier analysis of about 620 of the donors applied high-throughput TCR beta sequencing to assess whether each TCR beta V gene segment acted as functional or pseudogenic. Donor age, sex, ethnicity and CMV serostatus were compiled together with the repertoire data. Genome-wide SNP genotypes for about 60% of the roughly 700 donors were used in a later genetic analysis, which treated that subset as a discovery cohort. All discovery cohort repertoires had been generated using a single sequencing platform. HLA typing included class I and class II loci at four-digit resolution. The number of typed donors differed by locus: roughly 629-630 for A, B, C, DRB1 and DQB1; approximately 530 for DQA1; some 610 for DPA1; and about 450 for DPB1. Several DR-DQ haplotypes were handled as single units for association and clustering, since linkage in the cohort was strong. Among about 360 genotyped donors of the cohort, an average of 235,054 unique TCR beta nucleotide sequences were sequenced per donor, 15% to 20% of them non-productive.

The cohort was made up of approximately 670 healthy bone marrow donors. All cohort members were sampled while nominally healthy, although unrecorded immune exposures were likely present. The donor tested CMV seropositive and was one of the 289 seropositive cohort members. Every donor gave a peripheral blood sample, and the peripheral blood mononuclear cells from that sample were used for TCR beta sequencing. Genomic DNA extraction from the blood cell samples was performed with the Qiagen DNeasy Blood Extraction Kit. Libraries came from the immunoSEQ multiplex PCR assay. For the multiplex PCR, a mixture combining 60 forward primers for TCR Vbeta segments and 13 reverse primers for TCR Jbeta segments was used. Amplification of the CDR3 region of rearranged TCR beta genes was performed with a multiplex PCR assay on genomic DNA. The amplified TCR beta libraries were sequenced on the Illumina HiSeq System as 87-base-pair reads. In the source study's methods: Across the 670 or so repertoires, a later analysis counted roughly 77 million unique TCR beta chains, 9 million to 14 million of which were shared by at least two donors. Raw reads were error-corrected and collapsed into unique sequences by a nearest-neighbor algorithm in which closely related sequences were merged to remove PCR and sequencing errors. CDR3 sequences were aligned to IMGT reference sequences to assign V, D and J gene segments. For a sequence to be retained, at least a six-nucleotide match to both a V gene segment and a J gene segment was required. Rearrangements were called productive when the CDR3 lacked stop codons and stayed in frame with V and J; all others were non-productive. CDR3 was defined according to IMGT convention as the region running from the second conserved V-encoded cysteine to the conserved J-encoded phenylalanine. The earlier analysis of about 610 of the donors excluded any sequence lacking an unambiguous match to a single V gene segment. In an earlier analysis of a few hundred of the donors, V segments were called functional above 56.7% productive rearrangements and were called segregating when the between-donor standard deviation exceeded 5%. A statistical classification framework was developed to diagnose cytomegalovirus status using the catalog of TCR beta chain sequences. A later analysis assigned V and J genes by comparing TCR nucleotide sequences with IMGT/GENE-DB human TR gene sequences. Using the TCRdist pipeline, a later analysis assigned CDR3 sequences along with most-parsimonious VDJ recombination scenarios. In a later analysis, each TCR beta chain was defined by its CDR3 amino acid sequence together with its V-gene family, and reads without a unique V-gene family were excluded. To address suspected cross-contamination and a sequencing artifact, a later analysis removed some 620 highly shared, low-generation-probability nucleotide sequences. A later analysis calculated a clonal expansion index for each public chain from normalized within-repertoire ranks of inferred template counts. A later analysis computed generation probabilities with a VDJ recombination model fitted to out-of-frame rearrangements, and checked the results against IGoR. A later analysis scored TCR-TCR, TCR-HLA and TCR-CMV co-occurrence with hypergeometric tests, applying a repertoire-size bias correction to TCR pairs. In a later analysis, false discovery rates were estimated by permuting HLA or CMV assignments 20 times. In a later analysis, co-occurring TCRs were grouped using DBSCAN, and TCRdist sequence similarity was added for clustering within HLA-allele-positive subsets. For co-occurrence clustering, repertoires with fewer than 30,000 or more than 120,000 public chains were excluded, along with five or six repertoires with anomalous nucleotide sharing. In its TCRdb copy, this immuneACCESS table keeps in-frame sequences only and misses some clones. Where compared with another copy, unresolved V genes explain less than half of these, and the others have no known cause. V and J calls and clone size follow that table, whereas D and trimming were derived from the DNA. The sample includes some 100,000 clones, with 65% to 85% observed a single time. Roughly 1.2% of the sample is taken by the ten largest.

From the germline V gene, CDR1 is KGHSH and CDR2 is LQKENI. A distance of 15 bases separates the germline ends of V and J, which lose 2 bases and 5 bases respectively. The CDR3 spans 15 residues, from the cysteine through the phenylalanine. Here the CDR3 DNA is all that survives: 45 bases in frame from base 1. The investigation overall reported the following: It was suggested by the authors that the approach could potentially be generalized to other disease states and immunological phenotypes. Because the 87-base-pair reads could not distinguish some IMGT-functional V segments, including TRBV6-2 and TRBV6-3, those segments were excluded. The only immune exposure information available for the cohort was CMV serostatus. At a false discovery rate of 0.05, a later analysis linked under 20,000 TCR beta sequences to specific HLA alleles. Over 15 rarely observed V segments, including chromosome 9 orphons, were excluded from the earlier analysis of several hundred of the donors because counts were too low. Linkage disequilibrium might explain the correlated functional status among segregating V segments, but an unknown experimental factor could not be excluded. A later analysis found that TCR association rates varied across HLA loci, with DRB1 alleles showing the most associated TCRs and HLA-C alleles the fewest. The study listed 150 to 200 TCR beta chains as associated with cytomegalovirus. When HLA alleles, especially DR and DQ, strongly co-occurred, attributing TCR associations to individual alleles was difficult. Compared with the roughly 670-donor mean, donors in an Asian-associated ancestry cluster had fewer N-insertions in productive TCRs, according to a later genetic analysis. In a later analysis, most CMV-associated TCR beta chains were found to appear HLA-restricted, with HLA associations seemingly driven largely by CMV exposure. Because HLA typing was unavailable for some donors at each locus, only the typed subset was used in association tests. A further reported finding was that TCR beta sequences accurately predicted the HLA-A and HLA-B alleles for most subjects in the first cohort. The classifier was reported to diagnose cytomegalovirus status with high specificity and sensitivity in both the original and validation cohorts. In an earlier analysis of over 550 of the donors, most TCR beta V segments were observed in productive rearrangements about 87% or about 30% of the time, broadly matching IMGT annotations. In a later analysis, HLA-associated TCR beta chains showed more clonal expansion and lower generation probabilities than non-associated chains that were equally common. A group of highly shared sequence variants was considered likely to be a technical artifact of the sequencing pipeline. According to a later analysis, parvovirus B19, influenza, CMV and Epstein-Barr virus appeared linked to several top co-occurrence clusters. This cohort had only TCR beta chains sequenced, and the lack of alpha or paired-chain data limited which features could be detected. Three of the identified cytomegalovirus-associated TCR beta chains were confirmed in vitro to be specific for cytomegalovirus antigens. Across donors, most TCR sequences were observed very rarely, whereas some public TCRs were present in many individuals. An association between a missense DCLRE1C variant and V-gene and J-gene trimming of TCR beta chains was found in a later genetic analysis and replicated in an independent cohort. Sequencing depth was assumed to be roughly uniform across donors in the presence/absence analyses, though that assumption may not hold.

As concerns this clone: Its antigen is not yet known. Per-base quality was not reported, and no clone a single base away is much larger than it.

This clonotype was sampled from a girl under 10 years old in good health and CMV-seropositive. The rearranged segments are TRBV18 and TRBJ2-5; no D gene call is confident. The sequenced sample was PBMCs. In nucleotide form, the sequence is TGTGCCAGCTCACCAATCGGGTTGTTGCGCGAGACCCAGTACTTC. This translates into CASSPIGLLRETQYF. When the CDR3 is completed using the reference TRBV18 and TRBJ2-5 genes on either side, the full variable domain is NAGVMQNPRHLVRRRGQEARLRCSPMKGHSHVYWYRQLPEEGLKFMVYLQKENIIDESGMPKERFSAEFPKEGPSILRIQQVVRGDSAAYFCASSPIGLLRETQYFGPGTRLLVL.